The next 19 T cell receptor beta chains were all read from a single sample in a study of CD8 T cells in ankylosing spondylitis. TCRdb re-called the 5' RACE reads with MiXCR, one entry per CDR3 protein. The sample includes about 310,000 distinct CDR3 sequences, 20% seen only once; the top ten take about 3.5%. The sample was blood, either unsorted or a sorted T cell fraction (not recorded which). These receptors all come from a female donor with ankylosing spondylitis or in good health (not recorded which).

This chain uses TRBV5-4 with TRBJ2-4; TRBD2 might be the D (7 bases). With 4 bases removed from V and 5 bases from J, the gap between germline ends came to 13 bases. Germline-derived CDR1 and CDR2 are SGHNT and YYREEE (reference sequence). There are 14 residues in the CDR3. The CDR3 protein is CASSRPGGENIQYF. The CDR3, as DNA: TGTGCCAGCAGCCGCCCGGGGGGCGAAAACATTCAGTACTTC. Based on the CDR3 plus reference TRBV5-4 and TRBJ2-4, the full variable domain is ETGVTQSPTHLIKTRGQQVTLRCSSQSGHNTVSWYQQALGQGPQFIFQYYREEENGRGNFPPRFSGLQFPNYSSELNVNALELDDSALYLCASSRPGGENIQYFGAGTRLSVL.

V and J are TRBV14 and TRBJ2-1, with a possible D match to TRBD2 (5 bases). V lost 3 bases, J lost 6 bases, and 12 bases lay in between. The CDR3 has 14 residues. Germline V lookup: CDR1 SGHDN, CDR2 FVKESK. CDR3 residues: CASSHRGSINEQFF. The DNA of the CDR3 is TGTGCCAGCAGCCACCGGGGAAGTATCAATGAGCAGTTCTTC.

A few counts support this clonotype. The CDR3 reads CASGLPSSESEQFF. Here the CDR3 DNA reads TGTGCTAGTGGTCTGCCCAGTTCCGAGAGTGAGCAGTTCTTC. The rearrangement links TRBV12-5 to TRBJ2-1; the D is unclear. Per germline, CDR1 LGHNT and CDR2 FRNRAP. The CDR3 consists of 14 residues. Trimming left V 5 bases short and J 9 bases short, with 17 bases between.

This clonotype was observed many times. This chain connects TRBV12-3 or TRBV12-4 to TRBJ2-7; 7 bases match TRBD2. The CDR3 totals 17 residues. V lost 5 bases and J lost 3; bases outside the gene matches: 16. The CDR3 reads CASSGVAGDNVFYEQYF. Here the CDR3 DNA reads TGTGCCAGCAGTGGGGTGGCGGGAGACAACGTTTTCTACGAGCAGTACTTC.

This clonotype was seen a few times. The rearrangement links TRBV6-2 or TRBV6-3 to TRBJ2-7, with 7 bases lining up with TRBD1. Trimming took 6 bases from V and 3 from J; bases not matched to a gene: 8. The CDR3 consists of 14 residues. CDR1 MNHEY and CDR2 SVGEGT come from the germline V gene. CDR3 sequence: CASREDRSGYEQYF. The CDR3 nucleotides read TGTGCCAGCAGAGAGGACAGGTCAGGCTACGAGCAGTACTTC.

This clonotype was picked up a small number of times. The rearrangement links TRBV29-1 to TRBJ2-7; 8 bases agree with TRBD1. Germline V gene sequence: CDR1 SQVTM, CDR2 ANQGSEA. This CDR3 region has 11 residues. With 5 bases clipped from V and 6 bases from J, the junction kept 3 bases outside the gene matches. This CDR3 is CSVTDRAEQYF. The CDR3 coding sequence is TGCAGCGTTACGGACAGGGCCGAGCAGTACTTC.

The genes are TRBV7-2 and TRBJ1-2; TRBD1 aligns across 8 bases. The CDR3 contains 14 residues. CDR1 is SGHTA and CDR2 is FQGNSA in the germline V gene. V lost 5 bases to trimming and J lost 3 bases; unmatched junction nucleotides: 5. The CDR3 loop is CASSRGQGYYGYTF. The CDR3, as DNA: TGTGCCAGCAGCCGTGGACAGGGCTACTATGGCTACACCTTC.

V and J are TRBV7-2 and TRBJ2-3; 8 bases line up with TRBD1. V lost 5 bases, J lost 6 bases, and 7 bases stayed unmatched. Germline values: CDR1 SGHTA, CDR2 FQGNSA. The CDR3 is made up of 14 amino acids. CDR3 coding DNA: TGTGCCAGCAGCCGACAGCGGACAGGGGATACGCAGTATTTT. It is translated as CASSRQRTGDTQYF.

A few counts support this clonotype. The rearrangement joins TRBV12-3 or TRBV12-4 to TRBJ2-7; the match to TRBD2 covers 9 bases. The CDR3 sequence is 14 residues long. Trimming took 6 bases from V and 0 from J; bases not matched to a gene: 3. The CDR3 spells CASRLAGRSYEQYF. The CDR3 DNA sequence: TGTGCCAGCAGGCTAGCGGGACGCTCCTACGAGCAGTACTTC.

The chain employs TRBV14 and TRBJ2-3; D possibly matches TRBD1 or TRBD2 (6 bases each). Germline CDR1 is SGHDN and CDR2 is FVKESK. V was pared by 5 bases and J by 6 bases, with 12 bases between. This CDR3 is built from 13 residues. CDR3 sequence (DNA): TGTGCCAGCAGCTGGGGGGCGGAGGATACGCAGTATTTT. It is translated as CASSWGAEDTQYF.

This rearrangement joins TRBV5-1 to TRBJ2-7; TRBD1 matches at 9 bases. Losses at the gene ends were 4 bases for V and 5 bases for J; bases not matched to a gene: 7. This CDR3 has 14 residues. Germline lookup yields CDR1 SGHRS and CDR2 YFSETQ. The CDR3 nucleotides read TGCGCCAGCAGCCCCATGACAGGGGGGGACGAGCAGTACTTC. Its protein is CASSPMTGGDEQYF.

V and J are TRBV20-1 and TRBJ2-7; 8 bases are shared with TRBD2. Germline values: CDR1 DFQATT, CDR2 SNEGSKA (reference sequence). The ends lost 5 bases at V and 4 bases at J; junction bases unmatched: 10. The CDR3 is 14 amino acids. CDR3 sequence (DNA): TGCAGTGCTCTTAGCGGGAACGCCGCTTACGAGCAGTACTTC. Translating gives CSALSGNAAYEQYF.

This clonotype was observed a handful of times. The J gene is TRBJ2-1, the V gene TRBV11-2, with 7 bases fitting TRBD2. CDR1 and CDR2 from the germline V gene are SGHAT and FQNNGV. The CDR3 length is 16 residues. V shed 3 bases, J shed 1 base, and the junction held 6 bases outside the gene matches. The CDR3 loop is CASSFPPGGSYNEQFF. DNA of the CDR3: TGTGCCAGCAGCTTCCCCCCGGGAGGATCCTACAATGAGCAGTTCTTC.

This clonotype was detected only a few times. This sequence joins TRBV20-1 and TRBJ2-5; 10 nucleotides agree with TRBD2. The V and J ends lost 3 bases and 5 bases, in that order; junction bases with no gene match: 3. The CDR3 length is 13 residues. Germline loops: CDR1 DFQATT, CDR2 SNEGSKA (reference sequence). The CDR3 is CSASLAGAETQYF. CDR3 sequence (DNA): TGCAGTGCTAGTCTAGCGGGAGCGGAGACCCAGTACTTC.

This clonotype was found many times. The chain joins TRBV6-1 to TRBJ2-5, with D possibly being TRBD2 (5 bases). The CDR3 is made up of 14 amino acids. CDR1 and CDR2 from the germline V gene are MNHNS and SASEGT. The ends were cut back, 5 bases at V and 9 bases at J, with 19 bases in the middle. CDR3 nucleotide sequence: TGTGCCAGCAGTACCGGACTGACTGGATTGGCCCAGTACTTC. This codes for CASSTGLTGLAQYF.

CDR3 amino acids: CSVVVAGNTIYF. CDR3 nucleotides: TGCAGCGTTGTGGTTGCTGGAAACACCATATATTTT. The chain uses TRBV29-1 and TRBJ1-3; the D is unclear. The CDR3 has 12 residues. Germline V CDR1 and CDR2: SQVTM, ANQGSEA. V was cut by 4 bases and J by 2 bases, with 6 bases left in between.

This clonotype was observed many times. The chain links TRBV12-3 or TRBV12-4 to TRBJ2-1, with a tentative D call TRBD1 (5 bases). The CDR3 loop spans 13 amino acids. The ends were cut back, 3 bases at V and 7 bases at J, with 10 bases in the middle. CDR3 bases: TGTGCCAGCAGTTTTCAGGGTGTAAATGAGCAGTTCTTC. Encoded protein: CASSFQGVNEQFF.

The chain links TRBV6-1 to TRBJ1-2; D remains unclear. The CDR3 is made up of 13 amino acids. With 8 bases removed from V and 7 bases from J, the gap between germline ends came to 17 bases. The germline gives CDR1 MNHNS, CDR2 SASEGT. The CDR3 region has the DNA TGTGCCAGCTCCCCCCAGAAGTTGGGTGGCTACACCTTC. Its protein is CASSPQKLGGYTF.

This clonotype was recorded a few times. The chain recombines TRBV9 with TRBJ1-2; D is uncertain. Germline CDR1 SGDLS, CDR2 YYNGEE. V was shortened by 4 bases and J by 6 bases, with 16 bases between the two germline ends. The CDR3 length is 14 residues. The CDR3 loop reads CASSSSLLPDGYTF. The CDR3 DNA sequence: TGTGCCAGCAGCTCAAGCCTTTTACCGGATGGCTACACCTTC.